This T cell receptor (beta chain) was documented in a study of OX40 agonist ivuxolimab in advanced cancers. Study summary: Patients were dosed with the agonistic anti-OX40 (CD134) antibody ivuxolimab. Study-level findings and limits: A proportion of nonresponders additionally exhibited low normalized T-cell clonal expansion. Fewer expanded clones were found on average in CD4+ than in CD8+ T cells.

Using immunoSEQ multiplex PCR, the repertoire was profiled, and TCRdb retains in-frame clones only, with some absent. The sample lists around 6,100 clones; over 75% were seen once. With respect to this clone: Its target is not known.

This CDR3 region has 14 residues. V lost 2 bases and J 2 bases, leaving 10 bases between the germline ends. Per germline, CDR1 SEHNR and CDR2 FQNEAQ (reference sequence). The sequence was obtained from an adult with an advanced solid tumor such as melanoma, head and neck, liver or kidney cancer. The sample here was CD4+ or CD8+ T cells sorted from blood, taken in a trial of the OX40 agonist ivuxolimab. The V and J genes are TRBV7-9 and TRBJ2-7; D tentatively reads TRBD1 or TRBD2 (5 bases each). The CDR3 loop is CASSLPGAAYEQYF. The CDR3 DNA sequence: TGTGCCAGCAGCTTACCCGGGGCGGCCTACGAGCAGTACTTC.